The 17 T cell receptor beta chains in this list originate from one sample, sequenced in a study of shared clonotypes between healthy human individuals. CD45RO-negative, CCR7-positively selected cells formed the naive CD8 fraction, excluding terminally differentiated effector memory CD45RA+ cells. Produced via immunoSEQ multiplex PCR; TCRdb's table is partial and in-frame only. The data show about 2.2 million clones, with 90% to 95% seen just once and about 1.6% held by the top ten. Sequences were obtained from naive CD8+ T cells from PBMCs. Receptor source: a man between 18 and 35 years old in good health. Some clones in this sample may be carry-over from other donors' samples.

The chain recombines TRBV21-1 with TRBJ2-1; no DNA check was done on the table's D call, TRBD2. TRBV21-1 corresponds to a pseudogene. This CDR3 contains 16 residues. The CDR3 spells CASSKKAAGGRGEQFF. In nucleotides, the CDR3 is TGTGCCAGCAGCAAAAAAGCAGCGGGAGGAAGGGGCGAGCAGTTCTTC.

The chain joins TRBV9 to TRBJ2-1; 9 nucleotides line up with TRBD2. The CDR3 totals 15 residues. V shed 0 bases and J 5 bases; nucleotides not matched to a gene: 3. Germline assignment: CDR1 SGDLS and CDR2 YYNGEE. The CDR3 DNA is TGTGCCAGCAGCGTAGGGGCGGGAGGGCACAATGAGCAGTTCTTC. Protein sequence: CASSVGAGGHNEQFF.

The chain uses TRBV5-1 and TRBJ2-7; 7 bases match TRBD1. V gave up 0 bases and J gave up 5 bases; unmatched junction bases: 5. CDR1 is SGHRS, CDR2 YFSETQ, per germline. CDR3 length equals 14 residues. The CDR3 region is CASSLGGGVHEQYF. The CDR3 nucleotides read TGCGCCAGCAGCTTGGGAGGGGGCGTTCACGAGCAGTACTTC.

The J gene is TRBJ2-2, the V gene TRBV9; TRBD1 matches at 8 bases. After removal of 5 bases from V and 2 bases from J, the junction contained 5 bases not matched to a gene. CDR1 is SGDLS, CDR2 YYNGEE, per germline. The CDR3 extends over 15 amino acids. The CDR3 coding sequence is TGTGCCAGCAGGTTGGACAGGGATAACACCGGGGAGCTGTTTTTT. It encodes CASRLDRDNTGELFF.

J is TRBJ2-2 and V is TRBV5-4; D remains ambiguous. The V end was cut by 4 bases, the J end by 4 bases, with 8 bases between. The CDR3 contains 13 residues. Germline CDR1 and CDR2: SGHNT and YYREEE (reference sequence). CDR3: CASSPLGTGELFF. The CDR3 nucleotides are TGTGCCAGCAGCCCCCTGGGCACCGGGGAGCTGTTTTTT.

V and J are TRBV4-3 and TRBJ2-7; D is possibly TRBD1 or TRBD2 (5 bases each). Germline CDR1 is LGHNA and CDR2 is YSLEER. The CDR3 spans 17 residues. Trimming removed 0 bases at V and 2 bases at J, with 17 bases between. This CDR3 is CASSQDGWGNRPYEQYF. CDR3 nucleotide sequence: TGCGCCAGCAGCCAAGATGGGTGGGGGAACAGACCCTACGAGCAGTACTTC.

The CDR3 is CASSLDTFGEGEETQYF. The CDR3 nucleotides read TGTGCCAGCAGCTTAGATACCTTTGGCGAGGGGGAAGAGACCCAGTACTTC. The gene calls are TRBV11-2 and TRBJ2-5, with D possibly being TRBD1 (6 bases). CDR1 and CDR2 from the germline V gene are SGHAT and FQNNGV. The CDR3 extends over 17 amino acids. The ends were cut back, 0 bases at V and 3 bases at J, with 17 bases in the middle.

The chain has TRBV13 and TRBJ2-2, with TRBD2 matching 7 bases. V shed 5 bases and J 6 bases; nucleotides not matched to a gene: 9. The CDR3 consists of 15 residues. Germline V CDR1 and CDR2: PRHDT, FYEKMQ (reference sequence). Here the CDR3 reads CASSKQGTNPGELFF. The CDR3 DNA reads TGTGCCAGCAGCAAACAAGGGACTAATCCCGGGGAGCTGTTTTTT.

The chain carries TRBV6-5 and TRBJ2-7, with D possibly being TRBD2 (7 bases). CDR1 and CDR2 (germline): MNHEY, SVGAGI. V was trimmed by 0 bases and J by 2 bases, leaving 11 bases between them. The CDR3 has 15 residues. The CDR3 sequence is CASSYSGGATYEQYF. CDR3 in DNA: TGTGCCAGCAGTTACTCAGGGGGGGCCACCTACGAGCAGTACTTC.

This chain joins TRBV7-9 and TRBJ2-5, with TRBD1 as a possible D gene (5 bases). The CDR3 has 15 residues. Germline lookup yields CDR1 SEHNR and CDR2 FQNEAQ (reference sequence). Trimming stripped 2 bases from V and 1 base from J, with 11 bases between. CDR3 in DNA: TGTGCCAGCAGCTTAAAAGGCGACAGCCAAGAGACCCAGTACTTC. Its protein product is CASSLKGDSQETQYF.

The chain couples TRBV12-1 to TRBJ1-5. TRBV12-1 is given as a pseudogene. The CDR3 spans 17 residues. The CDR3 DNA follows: TGTGCCAGCAATCTAGGGGAGGGGCCCTATAGCAATCAGCCCCAGCATTTT. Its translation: CASNLGEGPYSNQPQHF.

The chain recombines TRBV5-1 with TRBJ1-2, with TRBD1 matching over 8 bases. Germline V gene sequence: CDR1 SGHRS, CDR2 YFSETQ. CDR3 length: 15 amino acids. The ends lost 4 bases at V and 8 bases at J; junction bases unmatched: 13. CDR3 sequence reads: CASSEAGQDPLGYTF. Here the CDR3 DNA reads TGCGCCAGCAGCGAGGCGGGACAGGACCCCCTAGGCTACACCTTC.

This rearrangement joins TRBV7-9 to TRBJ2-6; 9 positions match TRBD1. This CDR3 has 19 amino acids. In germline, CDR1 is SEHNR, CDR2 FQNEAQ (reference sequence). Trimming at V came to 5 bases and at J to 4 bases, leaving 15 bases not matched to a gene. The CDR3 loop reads CASSTRDRAGWSGANVLTF. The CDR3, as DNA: TGTGCCAGCAGCACCCGGGACAGGGCAGGCTGGTCAGGGGCCAACGTCCTGACTTTC. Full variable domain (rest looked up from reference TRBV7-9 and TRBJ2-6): DTGVSQNPRHKITKRGQNVTFRCDPISEHNRLYWYRQTLGQGPEFLTYFQNEAQLEKSRLLSDRFSAERPKGSFSTLEIQRTEQGDSAMYLCASSTRDRAGWSGANVLTFGAGSRLTVL.

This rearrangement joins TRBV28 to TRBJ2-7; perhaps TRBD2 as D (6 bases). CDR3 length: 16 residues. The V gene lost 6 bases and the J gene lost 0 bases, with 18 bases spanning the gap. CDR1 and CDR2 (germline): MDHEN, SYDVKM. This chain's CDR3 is CASSPPRRETSYEQYF. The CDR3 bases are TGTGCCAGCAGCCCCCCCCGACGGGAGACCTCCTACGAGCAGTACTTC.

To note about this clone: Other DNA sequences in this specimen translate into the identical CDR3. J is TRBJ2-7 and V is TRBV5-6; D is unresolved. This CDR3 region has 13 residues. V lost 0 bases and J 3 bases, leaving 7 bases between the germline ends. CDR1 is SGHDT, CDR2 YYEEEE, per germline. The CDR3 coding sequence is TGTGCCAGCAGCTTGGGCGTCGGCTACGAGCAGTACTTC. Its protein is CASSLGVGYEQYF.

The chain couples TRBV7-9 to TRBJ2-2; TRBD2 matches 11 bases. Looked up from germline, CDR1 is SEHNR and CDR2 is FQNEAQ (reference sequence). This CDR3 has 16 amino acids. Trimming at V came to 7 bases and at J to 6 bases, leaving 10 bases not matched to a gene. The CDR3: CASIPSSGRASGELFF. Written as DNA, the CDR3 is TGTGCCAGCATCCCTAGTAGCGGGAGGGCCTCCGGGGAGCTGTTTTTT.

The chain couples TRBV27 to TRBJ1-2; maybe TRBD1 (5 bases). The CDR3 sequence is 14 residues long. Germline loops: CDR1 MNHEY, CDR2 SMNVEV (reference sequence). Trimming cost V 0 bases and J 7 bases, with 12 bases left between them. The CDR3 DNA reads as TGTGCCAGCAGTTTATCCGGGACTCTTGCTGGCTACACCTTC. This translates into CASSLSGTLAGYTF.